This T cell receptor (beta chain) was recovered during a study of cytotoxic CD8 clonotypes in ibrutinib-treated CLL (dated by TCRdb to about 2021). Concerning the study at large: The cohort was composed of more than ten relapsed/refractory and 15 treatment-naive patients; IGHV unmutated status was identified in about 17 patients. Partial responses were observed in 24 patients and complete responses in 2; after a median follow-up of around 68 months, remission was maintained in approximately 14 patients and progression was observed in approximately 12. Cryopreserved peripheral blood mononuclear cells were obtained prior to treatment, at the time of response, and at either disease progression or sustained remission. Response samples were obtained after a median of 12 months of treatment, with a range of about 6 to 36 months. An average of around 250,000 productive templates and tens of thousands of productive rearrangements was obtained per sample. Longitudinal samples were obtainable from about 30% of the 86 participants in the trial. What the research found in general, with its limitations: Public clonotypes were rare and either shrank or stayed stable during treatment, and the rise in clonality at ibrutinib response reflected expansion of private clonotypes. Baseline clonality was found to be higher than that of age-matched healthy donors and was strongly correlated with circulating CD8+ T-cell counts. At ibrutinib response clonality went up, during sustained remission it held steady, and at progression it dropped back toward baseline. Lymph node repertoires were not examined, and the timing of sampling was not matched between patients in sustained remission and those whose disease progressed.

Each clonotype received, on average, approximately 9.9x coverage in deep resolution sequencing performed on a MiSeq, where the target depth lay between 1 in 1 million and 1 in 200,000 T cells. The immunoSEQ hsTCRB Kit was used to generate TCR beta libraries. Regarding the original processing steps: The data were analyzed with ImmunoSEQ Analyzer and ImmunoSEQ Data Assistant, and V, D and J gene assignments followed IMGT definitions. Clonality, with values ranging from 0 to 1, was calculated as one minus the normalized Shannon entropy of productive rearrangement frequencies. Only overrepresented clonotypes making up at least 0.05% of each patient's repertoire were included in the public clonotype analysis. Some 13 age-matched healthy donor repertoires from immuneACCESS were used as controls for clonality. Not all clones reach the TCRdb copy of this immuneACCESS table, which keeps in-frame sequences only. Checked studies attribute under half of the gap to unresolved V genes and leave the rest unexplained. V and J calls and clone size come straight from that table; D and trimming were deduced from the DNA. This sample holds about 310,000 clones; about 80% were observed only once. The ten largest clones add up to 6.7% of the sample.

For TCR beta library preparation, approximately 2 micrograms of genomic DNA were isolated from cryopreserved PBMCs. Longitudinal blood samples from CLL patients receiving ibrutinib monotherapy were subjected to high-throughput TCR beta sequencing. The patients took part in an open-label, single-center phase 2 trial of ibrutinib monotherapy. To note about this clone: The antigen this receptor binds is unknown. No much larger clone exists at a distance of one base, and base qualities are not known.

The sequence derives from a human donor with chronic lymphocytic leukemia. The specimen was PBMCs, collected before ibrutinib treatment.

The DNA sequence is given as TGCAGCGCTCCTGAAGGACAGGCTTTTGAGACCCAGTACTTC. Translated, this gives CSAPEGQAFETQYF. This chain is built from TRBV29-1 and TRBJ2-5, with 7 bases in between that match TRBD1. The CDR3 sequence holds 14 residues, the cysteine and phenylalanine included. This entry keeps only the CDR3 DNA: 42 bases, framed from base 1. Germline trimming: 7 bases from V, 5 bases from J; junction bases outside gene matches: 13. CDR1 is given as SQVTM and CDR2 as ANQGSEA, both from the germline V gene.